This record looks at one T cell receptor (beta chain) sequence and its context. Its antigen is undetermined. This CDR3 has 17 residues. The J segment lost 1 base and the V segment lost 2 bases, leaving 6 bases of the junction unmatched. Germline CDR1 is SGHDN and CDR2 is FVKESK. This specimen belongs to a study of OX40 agonist ivuxolimab in advanced cancers. Study results and caveats: Some nonresponders also had low normalized T-cell clonal expansion. The CD4+ and CD8+ T cells in the blood had expanded clonally by week 6 at 0.1 to 3.0 mg/kg.

TCRdb's copy holds only in-frame clones and misses some; the assay was immunoSEQ multiplex PCR. The sample lists some 77,000 clones; around nine tenths were seen once. Blood was sampled at baseline, cycle 4 day 1, and cycle 7 day 1. The chain has TRBV14 and TRBJ2-7, with 12 bases lining up with TRBD2. Sequenced here: CD4+ or CD8+ T cells sorted from blood, sampled in a trial of the OX40 agonist ivuxolimab. The TCR sequence derives from an adult with an advanced solid tumor such as melanoma, head and neck, liver or kidney cancer. The CDR3 loop reads CASSQIFGLAGSYEQYF. As DNA, the CDR3 is TGTGCCAGCAGCCAAATCTTCGGACTAGCGGGATCCTACGAGCAGTACTTC.